A selection of T cell receptor beta chains follows, all from one sample in a study of blood T cell repertoires in COVID-19. Sequenced by immunoSEQ multiplex PCR; TCRdb stores in-frame clones only, minus some. Of under 300,000 clones in the sample, roughly 89% were seen once. Material for sequencing was peripheral blood. The source of these receptors is a man younger than 45 who had recovered from COVID-19. The CDR3 runs from the conserved cysteine through the conserved F or W.

v_call	j_call	cdr3_aa
TRBV5-1	TRBJ1-1	CASSPGWTEAFF
TRBV19	TRBJ2-2	CASSLNGAGELFF
TRBV6-5	TRBJ1-4	CASSTRGRDNEKLFF
TRBV29-1	TRBJ2-3	CSVAGRQGTATDTQYF
TRBV28	TRBJ2-2	CASSGVPDRANTGELFF
TRBV5-1	TRBJ2-6	CASSGGTAGANVLTF
TRBV7-7	TRBJ2-3	CASSPLGGSRSSTDTQYF
TRBV5-5	TRBJ2-7	CASSFTGGGYEQYF
TRBV5-1	TRBJ2-2	CASSLAGGRDTGELFF
TRBV3-1/TRBV3-2	TRBJ2-5	CASRFGLAGEETQYF
TRBV30	TRBJ1-2	CAWSAGASGGYTF
TRBV10-3	TRBJ2-3	CAIRGAGDPHTQYF
TRBV2	TRBJ1-5	CASRRQGDQPQHF
TRBV18	TRBJ1-1	CASHRGQGNTEAFF
TRBV11-2	TRBJ2-6	CASSRLRTRYSGANVLTF
TRBV6-2/TRBV6-3	TRBJ1-1	CASSDAGAGGTEAFF
TRBV6-2/TRBV6-3	TRBJ1-6	CASSHLIQGGPNSPLHF
TRBV4-2	TRBJ2-3	CASSQAGTSGTDTQYF
TRBV19	TRBJ1-2	CASSMGTLEFGGYTF
TRBV11-2	TRBJ2-1	CASSLRPWDRSSYNEQFF
TRBV5-4	TRBJ1-1	CASSLDRVEFTEAFF
TRBV7-9	TRBJ1-2	CASSLGAGLAGYTF
TRBV10-3	TRBJ2-3	CAISSLAGGLSTDTQYF
TRBV10-2	TRBJ2-5	CASSESGGEGETQYF
TRBV9	TRBJ1-3	CASSGPLWDSYSGNTIYF
TRBV5-3	TRBJ2-7	CARSFPGPTTYEQYF
TRBV27	TRBJ2-1	CASSLLWGPSSYNEQFF
TRBV30	TRBJ1-1	CAWVGDRGVGTEAFF
TRBV7-9	TRBJ2-1	CASSFPVAASGKFF
TRBV4-1	TRBJ2-7	CASSQGRGNYEQYF
TRBV5-1	TRBJ2-1	CASSSPGRARPRNEQFF
TRBV4-2	TRBJ1-4	CASSRDSKLFF